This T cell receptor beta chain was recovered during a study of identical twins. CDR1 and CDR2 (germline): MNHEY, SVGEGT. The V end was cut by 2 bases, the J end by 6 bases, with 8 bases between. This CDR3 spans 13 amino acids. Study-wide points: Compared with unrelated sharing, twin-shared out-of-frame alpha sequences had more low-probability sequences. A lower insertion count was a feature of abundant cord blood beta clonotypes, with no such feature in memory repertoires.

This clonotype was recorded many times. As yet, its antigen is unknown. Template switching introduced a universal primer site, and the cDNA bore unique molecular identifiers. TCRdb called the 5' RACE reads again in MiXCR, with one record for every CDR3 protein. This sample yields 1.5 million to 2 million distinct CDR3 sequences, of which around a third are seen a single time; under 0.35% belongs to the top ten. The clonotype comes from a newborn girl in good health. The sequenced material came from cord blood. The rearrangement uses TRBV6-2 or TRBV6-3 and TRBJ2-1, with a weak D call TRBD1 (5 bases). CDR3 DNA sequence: TGTGCCAGCAGTTACAGGCAGGGCAATGAGCAGTTCTTC. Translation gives CASSYRQGNEQFF.